The 3 T cell receptor beta chains presented below share a single source sample, sequenced in a study of blood T cell repertoires in COVID-19. The method was immunoSEQ multiplex PCR; TCRdb's version includes in-frame clones alone and lacks a portion of them. This table holds 150,000 to 200,000 clones, around four fifths found once. Input material: peripheral blood. The receptors shown here come from a woman older than 75 with COVID-19, enrolled during active disease.

The V gene is TRBV27, the J gene TRBJ1-2; 7 positions agree with TRBD1. CDR3 length: 14 amino acids. The trim removed 5 bases at V and 4 bases at J, leaving 7 bases unmatched. Germline V gene sequence: CDR1 MNHEY, CDR2 SMNVEV (reference sequence). The CDR3 reads CASSADRVGYGYTF. DNA of the CDR3: TGTGCCAGCAGTGCTGACAGGGTGGGCTATGGCTACACCTTC.

The chain is built from TRBV5-1 and TRBJ1-1, with unresolved D. This CDR3 has 14 amino acids. Trimming left V 1 base short and J 0 bases short, with 7 bases between. Germline CDR1 is SGHRS and CDR2 is YFSETQ. Here the CDR3 DNA reads TGCGCCAGCAGCTTGTTTCTTATGAACACTGAAGCTTTCTTT. Its translation is CASSLFLMNTEAFF.

The genes are TRBV19 and TRBJ2-5, with TRBD2 matching 8 bases. Germline values: CDR1 LNHDA, CDR2 SQIVND (reference sequence). With V trimmed by 1 base and J by 2 bases, 12 bases remained unmatched. The CDR3 is 18 amino acids. The CDR3 is CASSIVGGLAGRQETQYF. In DNA form, the CDR3 reads TGTGCCAGTAGTATAGTAGGCGGGCTAGCGGGTCGTCAAGAGACCCAGTACTTC. The complete variable domain, with remaining parts taken from reference TRBV19 and TRBJ2-5, reads DGGITQSPKYLFRKEGQNVTLSCEQNLNHDAMYWYRQDPGQGLRLIYYSQIVNDFQKGDIAEGYSVSREKKESFPLTVTSAQKNPTAFYLCASSIVGGLAGRQETQYFGPGTRLLVL.